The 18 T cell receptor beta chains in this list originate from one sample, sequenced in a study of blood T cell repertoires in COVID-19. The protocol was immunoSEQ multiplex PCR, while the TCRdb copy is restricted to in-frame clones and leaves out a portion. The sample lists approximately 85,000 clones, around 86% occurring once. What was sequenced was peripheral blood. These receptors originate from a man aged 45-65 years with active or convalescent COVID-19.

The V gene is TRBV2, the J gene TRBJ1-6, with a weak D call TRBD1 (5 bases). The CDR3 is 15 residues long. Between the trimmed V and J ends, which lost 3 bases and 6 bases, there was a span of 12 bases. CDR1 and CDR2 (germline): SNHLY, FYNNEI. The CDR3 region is CASSDWQGGNSPLHF. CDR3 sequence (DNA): TGTGCCAGCAGTGATTGGCAGGGTGGTAATTCACCCCTCCACTTT.

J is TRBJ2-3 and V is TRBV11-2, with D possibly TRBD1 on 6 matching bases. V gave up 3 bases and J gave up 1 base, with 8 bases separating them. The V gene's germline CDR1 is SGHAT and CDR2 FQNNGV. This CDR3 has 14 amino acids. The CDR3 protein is CASSFPGGTDTQYF. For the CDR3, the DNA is TGTGCCAGCAGCTTTCCAGGGGGCACAGATACGCAGTATTTT.

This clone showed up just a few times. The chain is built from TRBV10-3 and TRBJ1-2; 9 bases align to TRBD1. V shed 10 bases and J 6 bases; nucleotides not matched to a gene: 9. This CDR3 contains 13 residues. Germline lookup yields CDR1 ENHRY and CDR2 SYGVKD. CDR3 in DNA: TGTGCCACCACCAGACAGGGGGTTGATGGCTACACCTTC. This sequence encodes CATTRQGVDGYTF.

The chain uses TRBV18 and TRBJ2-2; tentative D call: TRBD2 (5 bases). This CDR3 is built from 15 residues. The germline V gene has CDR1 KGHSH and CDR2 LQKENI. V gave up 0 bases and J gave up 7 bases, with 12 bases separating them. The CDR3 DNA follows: TGTGCCAGCTCACCACCTAATAGCGCCGGCGGGGAGCTGTTTTTT. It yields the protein CASSPPNSAGGELFF.

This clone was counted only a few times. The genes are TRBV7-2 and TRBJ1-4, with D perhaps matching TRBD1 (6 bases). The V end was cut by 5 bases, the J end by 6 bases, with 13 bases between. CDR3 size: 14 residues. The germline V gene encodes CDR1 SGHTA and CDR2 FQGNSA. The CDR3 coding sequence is TGTGCCAGCAGCCATACTCACAGGGATGAAAAACTGTTTTTT. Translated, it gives CASSHTHRDEKLFF.

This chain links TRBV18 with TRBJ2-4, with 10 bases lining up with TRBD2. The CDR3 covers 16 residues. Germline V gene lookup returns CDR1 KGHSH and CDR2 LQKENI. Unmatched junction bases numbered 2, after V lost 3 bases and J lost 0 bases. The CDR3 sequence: CASSPVAGGAKNIQYF. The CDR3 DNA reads TGTGCCAGCTCACCGGTAGCGGGAGGAGCCAAAAACATTCAGTACTTC.

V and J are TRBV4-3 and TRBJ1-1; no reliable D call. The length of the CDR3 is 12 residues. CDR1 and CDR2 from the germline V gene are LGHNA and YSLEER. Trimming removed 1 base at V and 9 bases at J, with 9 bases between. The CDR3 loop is CASSQAGGKAFF. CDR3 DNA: TGCGCCAGCAGCCAAGCGGGCGGGAAAGCTTTCTTT.

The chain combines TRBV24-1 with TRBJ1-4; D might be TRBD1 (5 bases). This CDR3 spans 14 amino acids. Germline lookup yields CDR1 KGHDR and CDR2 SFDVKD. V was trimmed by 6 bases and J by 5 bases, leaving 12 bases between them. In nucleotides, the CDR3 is TGTGCCACCAGTCGGGGGGGTCCGAATGAAAAACTGTTTTTT. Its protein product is CATSRGGPNEKLFF.

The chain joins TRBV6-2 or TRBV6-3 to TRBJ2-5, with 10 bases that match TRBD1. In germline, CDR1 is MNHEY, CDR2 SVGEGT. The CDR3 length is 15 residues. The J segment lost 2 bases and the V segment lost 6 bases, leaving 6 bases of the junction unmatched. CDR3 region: CASSYPGQGQETQYF. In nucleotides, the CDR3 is TGTGCCAGCAGCTATCCGGGACAGGGGCAAGAGACCCAGTACTTC.

In DNA, the CDR3 is TGTGCCAGCAGTCGGACAGGGGGTGGCTACACCTTC. This gives the protein CASSRTGGGYTF. This chain joins TRBV6-5 and TRBJ1-2; 10 bases are shared with TRBD1. J was trimmed by 7 bases and V by 5 bases; bases with no gene match: 1. Per germline, CDR1 MNHEY and CDR2 SVGAGI. The CDR3 has 12 amino acids.

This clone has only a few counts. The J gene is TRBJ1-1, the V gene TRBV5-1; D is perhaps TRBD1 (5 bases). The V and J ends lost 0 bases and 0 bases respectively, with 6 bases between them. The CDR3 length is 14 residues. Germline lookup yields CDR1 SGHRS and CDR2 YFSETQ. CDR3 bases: TGCGCCAGCAGCTTGGCAGGGATGAACACTGAAGCTTTCTTT. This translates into CASSLAGMNTEAFF.

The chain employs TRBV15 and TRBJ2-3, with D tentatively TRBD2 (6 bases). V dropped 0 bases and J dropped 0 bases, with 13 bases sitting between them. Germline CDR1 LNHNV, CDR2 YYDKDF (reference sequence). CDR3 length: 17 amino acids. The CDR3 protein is CATSREVLAYSTDTQYF. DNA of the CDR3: TGTGCCACCAGCAGAGAGGTACTAGCCTATAGCACAGATACGCAGTATTTT.

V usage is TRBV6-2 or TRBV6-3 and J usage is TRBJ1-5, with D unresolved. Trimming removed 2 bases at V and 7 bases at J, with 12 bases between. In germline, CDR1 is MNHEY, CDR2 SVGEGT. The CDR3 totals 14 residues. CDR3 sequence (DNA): TGTGCCAGCAGTTACACTTTTCGAAACCAGCCCCAGCATTTT. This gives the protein CASSYTFRNQPQHF.

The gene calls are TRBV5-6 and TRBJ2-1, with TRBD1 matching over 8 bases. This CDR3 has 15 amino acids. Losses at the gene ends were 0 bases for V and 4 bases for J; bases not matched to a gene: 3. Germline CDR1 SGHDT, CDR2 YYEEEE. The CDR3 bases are TGTGCCAGCAGCTTGGGGGGACAGGCGTACAATGAGCAGTTCTTC. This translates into CASSLGGQAYNEQFF.

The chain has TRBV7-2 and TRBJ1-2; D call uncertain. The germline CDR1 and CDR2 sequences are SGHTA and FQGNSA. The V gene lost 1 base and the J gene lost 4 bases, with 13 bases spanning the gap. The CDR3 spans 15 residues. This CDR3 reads CASSLDGQFSYGYTF. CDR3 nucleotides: TGTGCCAGCAGCTTAGATGGTCAGTTTTCCTATGGCTACACCTTC.

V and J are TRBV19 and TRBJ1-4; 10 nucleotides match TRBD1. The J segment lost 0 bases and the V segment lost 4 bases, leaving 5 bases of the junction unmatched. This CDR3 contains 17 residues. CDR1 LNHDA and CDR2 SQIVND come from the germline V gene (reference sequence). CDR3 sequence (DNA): TGTGCCAGTAGTAGCCGGGACAGGGGTCCAACTAATGAAAAACTGTTTTTT. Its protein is CASSSRDRGPTNEKLFF.

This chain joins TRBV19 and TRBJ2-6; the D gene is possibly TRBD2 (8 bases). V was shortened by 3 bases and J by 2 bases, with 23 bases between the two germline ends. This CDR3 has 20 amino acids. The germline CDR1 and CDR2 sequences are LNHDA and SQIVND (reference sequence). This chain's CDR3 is CASSMGTAAGVRAGANVLTF. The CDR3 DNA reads TGTGCCAGTAGTATGGGGACAGCAGCGGGAGTGCGAGCTGGGGCCAACGTCCTGACTTTC.

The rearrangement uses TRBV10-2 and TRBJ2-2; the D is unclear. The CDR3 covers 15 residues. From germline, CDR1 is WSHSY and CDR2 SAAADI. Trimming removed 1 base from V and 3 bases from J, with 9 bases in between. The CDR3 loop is CASSELLEYTGELFF. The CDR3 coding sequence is TGCGCCAGCAGTGAGTTGTTGGAGTACACCGGGGAGCTGTTTTTT.